The present TCR beta chain was sequenced within a study of siplizumab effects on memory and regulatory T cells. The germline V gene encodes CDR1 ENHRY and CDR2 SYGVKD. Trimming pared 4 bases from V and 5 bases from J, leaving 11 bases between. This CDR3 region has 13 residues. TCRdb's table, derived via immunoSEQ multiplex PCR, lists solely in-frame clones and lacks some. The table has over 100,000 clones, just over 90% seen once. The TCR originated in a human donor in good health. V and J are TRBV10-3 and TRBJ1-2, with D unclear. The sequenced material came from Tregs sorted from blood. This CDR3 reads CAISAQAAYGYTF. The DNA of the CDR3 is TGTGCCATCAGTGCCCAGGCGGCGTATGGCTACACCTTC.